This T cell receptor beta chain was identified during a study of cytomegalovirus exposure and HLA in healthy donors. Whole-study findings and limits: A missense variant in DCLRE1C was later tied to TCR beta V- and J-gene trimming. It was reportedly the case that the classifier diagnosed cytomegalovirus status with high specificity and sensitivity.

These donors counted as nominally healthy when sampled, but unrecorded immune exposures were likely. As concerns this clone: Its antigen is currently unknown.

The PCR was carried out with 60 Vbeta primers and 13 Jbeta primers. Per the authors' pipeline: A follow-up analysis tallied tens of millions of unique TCR beta chains, 9 million to 11 million shared. Repertoires were generated with immunoSEQ multiplex PCR, while TCRdb's copy carries only in-frame clones and drops some. That table is the source of V, J and clone size, and D and trimming were worked out from the DNA. Altogether 120,000 to 150,000 clones are present, more than 75% being singletons, with the ten largest covering roughly 6.2%. This receptor was taken from a woman in her thirties or forties in good health and CMV-seropositive. The specimen sequenced was PBMCs.

The CDR3: CASSLGLGPTDTQYF. The CDR3 DNA reads TGTGCCAGCAGCCTGGGACTAGGACCCACAGATACGCAGTATTTT. The rearrangement links TRBV7-9 to TRBJ2-3, with 8 bases identical to TRBD2. This CDR3 contains 15 residues. V shed 5 bases and J 2 bases; nucleotides not matched to a gene: 6. Germline CDR1 and CDR2: SEHNR and FQNEAQ (reference sequence).